Here is one TCR beta chain with its context. In assigning cohorts, the study relied on participant-reported clinical history. Source study methods: Reference gene primers were amplified, and this amplification served to estimate nucleated cell counts. Sequencing used immunoSEQ multiplex PCR; TCRdb keeps in-frame clones, though not all of them. V, J and clone size reflect that table, while D and trimming were determined from the DNA. The sample includes about 270,000 clones, approximately 90% of them seen just once. The record originates from a study of blood T cell repertoires in COVID-19. Looking at the study overall: The United States, Italy and Spain supplied acute and convalescent COVID-19 samples. Nucleic acid was either cDNA or gDNA, and it came from T cells, B-cell-depleted T cells, or PBMCs.

This TCR was sampled from a woman aged 25 to 39 with acute COVID-19. What was sequenced was PBMCs or T cells enriched from blood (not recorded which).

The CDR3 DNA reads as TGTGCCAGCAGCTCCTTAGGGGGCGCGGCTGAAGCTTTCTTT. Amino acid sequence: CASSSLGGAAEAFF. The rearrangement links TRBV11-2 to TRBJ1-1, with 7 bases fitting TRBD1. The CDR3 loop spans 14 amino acids. V lost 4 bases to trimming and J lost 6 bases; unmatched junction nucleotides: 8. CDR1 SGHAT and CDR2 FQNNGV come from the germline V gene.